The T cell receptor (beta chain) under discussion was sequenced for a study of shared clonotypes between healthy human individuals (dated by TCRdb to the early 2020s). Background on the whole study: A few men and two women, aged 18 to 49 years, made up the cohort. To estimate repertoire size and how much clonotype sharing occurs between individuals, the study deeply sequenced the blood TCR repertoires of roughly 5 healthy adults. Leukapheresis yielded between about 0.94 and 9 billion PBMCs per donor. To increase sequencing depth and limit assay-specific biases, different laboratories used diverse techniques to prepare libraries and sequence TCR repertoires. Per donor, three plates each were used for CD4 naive and CD4 memory, two for CD8 naive, and one for CD8 memory. What the research found in general, with its limitations: Naive subsets generally had larger estimated clonotype richness than memory subsets did. Even with the large sequencing depth, rarefaction of the sorted-subset datasets indicated that sequencing was incomplete. Because the study included only a small number of donors, the genetic and exposure-history diversity represented was limited. Based on pairwise subsampling, the degree of clonotype sharing among donors was expected to be affected by sequencing depth. Compared with non-shared clonotypes, the clonotypes found in all four sorted-subset donors had higher generation probabilities. Only blood was sampled, and tissue TCR repertoires likely differ from those in blood. Sharing across several donors was observed for approximately 5% of naive CD4, under 4% of naive CD8, 2% to 2.5% of memory CD4, and over 0.3% of memory CD8 clonotypes.

Points on this clone: Its antigen target is currently unknown. No much larger clonotype is one base removed from it; base qualities were not supplied.

Using the deep immunoSEQ assay, TCR CDR3 regions were amplified from genomic DNA by multiplex PCR. Extracted genomic DNA from each cell subset was spread evenly across all wells of several immunoSEQ 96-well plates, with each plate serving as a replicate. For sorted subsets, 200 to 250 ng genomic DNA, equal to about 30,000 T cell genomes, was loaded into each replicate PCR. Purified libraries were quantified with a Qubit 3.0 fluorometer, sized on a Bioanalyzer 2100, and re-quantified with the KAPA Library Quantification kit. Every immunoSEQ 96-well plate was sequenced on a separate single-read 150-cycle Illumina NextSeq 550 flow cell. The paper's data handling went like this. Because the immunoSEQ output included only junctional sequences and no quality scores, the filtering could not be the same as the filtering used for full-length reads. Sequences were annotated with PyIR, a Python wrapper for IgBLAST v1.9, and V/J genes and CDR3 were assigned using IMGT germline references. Reads with weak V/J assignments (E-value above 1e-6), missing CDR3, stop codons, out-of-frame junctions, or ambiguous translated residues were removed. V3J clonotypes were defined by identical inferred V gene, J gene, and CDR3 amino acid sequence. Percentage overlap between repertoires was calculated by dividing the number of shared unique clonotypes by the size of the smaller repertoire. Richness of each repertoire was evaluated using RTK rarefaction, the Chao1 estimator, and Recon v2.1 estimates of unobserved clonotypes. Generation probabilities for all TCRbeta clonotypes obtained by the gDNA method from a handful of donors were computed using OLGA. The table comes from immuneACCESS by way of TCRdb, which keeps in-frame sequences with V and J called. Part of the clones is missing from these tables; in studies checked, under half for an unresolved V gene and the rest for unknown reasons. That table is the source of V, J and clone size, and D and trimming were worked out from the DNA. Present in this sample are about 2 million clones, approximately 94% of which were seen just once. In total, the top ten clones hold around 1.1% of the sample.

CD8 naive samples were CD45RO-negative cells positively selected for CCR7, giving a CD45RA+CCR7+ population that excluded TemRA cells. Donors were healthy HIV-negative adults with no recently reported acute infections or vaccinations. Only Caucasian adults living in Nashville, Tennessee, USA were represented among the donors. Blood was collected by leukapheresis, and PBMCs were isolated by Ficoll-Histopaque density gradient centrifugation and then cryopreserved in liquid nitrogen vapor phase. Purity and quantity of every magnetically sorted T cell population were checked by analytical flow cytometry. From each sorted fraction, genomic DNA was isolated and quantified by UV absorbance on a Nanodrop 2000c. Inclusive of the bounding cysteine and phenylalanine, the CDR3 is 15 residues long. Of the read, only the CDR3 DNA is kept; its 45 bases are in frame from base 1. As encoded in the germline V gene, CDR1 is LGHNA while CDR2 is YSLEER. V and J lose 1 base and 1 base, and a span of 10 bases separates them.

The sample was naive CD8+ T cells sorted from blood. The label giving this sample's cell subset or site can be read as: CD45RA+CCR7+. This clonotype was obtained from a man aged 18-30 years in good health. The chain is assembled from TRBV4-3 and TRBJ2-5; the D gene is perhaps TRBD1, from 6 matching bases. The DNA sequence reads TGCGCCAGCAGCCAAGTTGGGGGCTCCCAAGAGACCCAGTACTTC. Its translation is CASSQVGGSQETQYF.